The TCR beta chain described here comes from a study of T cells in Graves' hyperthyroidism and ophthalmopathy. Study results and caveats: A model of 13 V-J features distinguished ophthalmopathy from stable hyperthyroidism.

The PBMCs had their origin in more than 9.5 ml of fresh peripheral blood. What was amplified from RNA transcripts were TCR beta CDR3 regions. Primed by the HTBI set, a first-round RT-PCR was run on the TCR CDR3. One entry per CDR3 protein, called by TCRdb with MiXCR from the multiplex PCR reads. The data contain some 510,000 distinct CDR3 sequences, 20% to 25% of them singletons. The CDR3 has 15 amino acids. The germline V gene has CDR1 SQVTM and CDR2 ANQGSEA. A note on this clonotype: Its antigen remains unidentified.

J is TRBJ2-1 and V is TRBV29-1, with 10 positions matching TRBD2. The assigned J gene may be wrong: the sequence end matches TRBJ2-7 better. The sample taken for sequencing was blood. This receptor was identified in a man younger than 30 with Graves' hyperthyroidism. CDR3 DNA: TGCAGCGTTGTCCGGACTAGCGGAGAGTGGAATGAGCAGTACTTC. Its translation: CSVVRTSGEWNEQYF.